This TCR beta chain was sequenced for a study of blood T cell repertoires in COVID-19. Germline V gene lookup returns CDR1 MDHEN and CDR2 SYDVKM. CDR3 length: 14 amino acids. V lost 4 bases, J lost 3 bases, and 5 bases stayed unmatched. Measured with immunoSEQ multiplex PCR; TCRdb has only the in-frame clones, and not every one. The data contain hundreds of thousands of clones, over 75% of them singletons. The V call is TRBV28, the J call TRBJ1-2; 7 bases fit TRBD1. Specimen: PBMCs or T cells enriched from blood (not recorded which). This receptor was taken from a man aged 18 to 29 who had recovered from COVID-19. As DNA, the CDR3 is TGTGCCAGCAGTTCCCCGACAGGGTACTATGGCTACACCTTC. It yields the protein CASSSPTGYYGYTF.